The sequence of this T cell receptor beta chain was determined in a study of CD8 T cells in ankylosing spondylitis. This CDR3 is 14 amino acids long. V was clipped by 3 bases and J by 0 bases, with 3 bases between them. Whole-study findings and limits: Before this, some motif variants had been reported in reactive arthritis synovial fluid and blood. What seemed typical of ankylosing spondylitis blood was a TCR beta motif built from about 8 highly homologous variants.

This clonotype was observed many times. The antigen remains undetermined. TCRdb re-called the 5' RACE reads through MiXCR, storing one row per CDR3 protein. The data contain fewer than 200,000 distinct CDR3 sequences, over 15% of them seen just once; the ten biggest clones take up around 4.7%. The sample consisted of blood, either unsorted or a sorted T cell fraction (not recorded which). The chain links TRBV12-3 or TRBV12-4 to TRBJ2-6, with D unresolved. The sequence was collected from a male donor aged 10-29 years with ankylosing spondylitis or in good health (not recorded which). The CDR3 nucleotides read TGTGCCAGCAGTTTTTCCTCTGGGGCCAACGTCCTGACTTTC. Residues: CASSFSSGANVLTF.